The 7 T cell receptor beta chains in this list originate from one sample, sequenced in a study of CD8 T cells in ankylosing spondylitis. TCRdb re-called the 5' RACE reads with MiXCR, one entry per CDR3 protein. Here the sample spans some 92,000 distinct CDR3 sequences, roughly 27% being singletons. Specimen: blood, either unsorted or a sorted T cell fraction (not recorded which). The receptors originated from a male donor with ankylosing spondylitis or in good health (not recorded which).

In this sample, this clonotype turned up a few times. The chain couples TRBV7-6 to TRBJ2-5, with 9 bases that match TRBD1. The CDR3 extends over 16 amino acids. The trim removed 5 bases at V and 2 bases at J, leaving 9 bases unmatched. Germline CDR1 SGHVS, CDR2 FNYEAQ. In DNA, the CDR3 is TGTGCCAGCAGCCCCCTTGGGACAGGGCTTCAAGAGACCCAGTACTTC. Translation: CASSPLGTGLQETQYF.

The chain joins TRBV5-6 to TRBJ1-2, with D maybe TRBD1 (6 bases). The V and J ends lost 3 bases and 4 bases respectively, with 19 bases between them. Germline-derived CDR1 and CDR2 are SGHDT and YYEEEE. The CDR3 length is 16 residues. The CDR3 sequence: CASSSWPPGARYGYTF. The CDR3 bases are TGTGCCAGCAGCTCTTGGCCCCCGGGGGCGCGCTATGGCTACACCTTC.

This clonotype came up a few times. V gene TRBV5-1 combines with J gene TRBJ1-1, with 8 nucleotides matching TRBD1. The CDR3 loop spans 15 amino acids. Germline CDR1 SGHRS, CDR2 YFSETQ. Trimming removed 2 bases from V and 3 bases from J; junction bases left unmatched: 6. DNA for the CDR3: TGCGCCAGCAGCTTTGTGGACAGGGAATACACTGAAGCTTTCTTT. This gives the protein CASSFVDREYTEAFF.

This clonotype was counted at least ten times. The J gene is TRBJ1-2, the V gene TRBV5-1; D gene ambiguous. Trimming took off 0 bases at V and 1 base at J, with 10 bases between the two ends. The germline V gene encodes CDR1 SGHRS and CDR2 YFSETQ. The CDR3 consists of 15 residues. CDR3 nucleotides: TGCGCCAGCAGCTTGGGAGGACTGGTTAACTATGGCTACACCTTC. It translates to CASSLGGLVNYGYTF.

CDR3 sequence (DNA): TGTGCCAGCAGCGAGGGACTCTCCACAGATACGCAGTATTTT. This encodes CASSEGLSTDTQYF. The chain combines TRBV9 with TRBJ2-3; the D gene is possibly TRBD2 (6 bases). The V end lost 3 bases, the J end lost 2 bases, and 10 bases lay between the germline ends. Germline CDR1 is SGDLS and CDR2 is YYNGEE. The CDR3 has 14 residues.

The chain employs TRBV7-3 and TRBJ1-5; D is ambiguous. V lost 5 bases to trimming and J lost 6 bases, with 11 bases between them. The V gene's germline CDR1 is SGHTA and CDR2 FQGTGA. The CDR3 sequence is 13 residues long. As DNA, the CDR3 is TGTGCCAGCAGCGCACAGTATGGTCAGCCCCAGCATTTT. Its translation is CASSAQYGQPQHF.

The chain employs TRBV20-1 and TRBJ2-5; D is unresolved. From germline, CDR1 is DFQATT and CDR2 SNEGSKA (reference sequence). V lost 6 bases to trimming and J lost 0 bases, with 8 bases between them. This CDR3 has 12 residues. The CDR3 sequence is CSASEYQETQYF. CDR3 coding DNA: TGCAGTGCCTCCGAGTACCAAGAGACCCAGTACTTC.